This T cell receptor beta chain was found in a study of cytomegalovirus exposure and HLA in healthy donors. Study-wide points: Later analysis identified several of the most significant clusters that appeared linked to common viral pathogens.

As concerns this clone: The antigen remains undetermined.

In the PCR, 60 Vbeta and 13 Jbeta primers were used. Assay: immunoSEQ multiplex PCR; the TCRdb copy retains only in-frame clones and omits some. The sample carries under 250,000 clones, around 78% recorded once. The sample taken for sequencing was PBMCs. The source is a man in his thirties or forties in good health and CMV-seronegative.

The CDR3 DNA sequence: TGTGCCAGCGGTGGAGCTAATGAAAAACTGTTTTTT. Translating it yields CASGGANEKLFF. The chain carries TRBV2 and TRBJ1-4; D is undetermined. The germline V gene encodes CDR1 SNHLY and CDR2 FYNNEI. There are 12 residues in the CDR3. Trimming pared 8 bases from V and 3 bases from J, leaving 7 bases between.